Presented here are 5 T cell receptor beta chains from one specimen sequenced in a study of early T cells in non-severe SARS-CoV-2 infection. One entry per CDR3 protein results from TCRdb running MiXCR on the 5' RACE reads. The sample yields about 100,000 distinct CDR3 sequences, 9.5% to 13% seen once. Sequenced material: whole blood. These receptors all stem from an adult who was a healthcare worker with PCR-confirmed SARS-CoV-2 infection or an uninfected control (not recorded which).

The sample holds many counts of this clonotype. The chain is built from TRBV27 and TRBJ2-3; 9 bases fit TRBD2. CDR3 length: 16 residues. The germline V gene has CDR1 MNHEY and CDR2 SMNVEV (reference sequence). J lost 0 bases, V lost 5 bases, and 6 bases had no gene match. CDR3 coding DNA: TGTGCCAGCAGTATTCTAGCGGGGCAGAGCACAGATACGCAGTATTTT. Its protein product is CASSILAGQSTDTQYF.

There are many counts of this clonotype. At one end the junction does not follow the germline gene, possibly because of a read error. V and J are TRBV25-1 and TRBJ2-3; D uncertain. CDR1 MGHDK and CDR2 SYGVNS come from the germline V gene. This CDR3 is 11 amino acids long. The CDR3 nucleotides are TGTGCCAGCAGTGAGGCTGGGCCCTCGCACTTT. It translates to CASSEAGPSHF. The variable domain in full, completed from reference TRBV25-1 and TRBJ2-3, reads EADIYQTPRYLVIGTGKKITLECSQTMGHDKMYWYQQDPGMELHLIHYSYGVNSTEKGDLSSESTVSRIRTEHFPLTLESARPSHTSQYLCASSEAGPSHFGPGTRLTVL.

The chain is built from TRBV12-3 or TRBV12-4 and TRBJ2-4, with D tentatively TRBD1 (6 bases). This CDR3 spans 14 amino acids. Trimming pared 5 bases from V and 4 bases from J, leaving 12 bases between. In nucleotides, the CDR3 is TGTGCCAGCAGTCTGACAGGCCCTAAAAACATTCAGTACTTC. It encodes CASSLTGPKNIQYF.

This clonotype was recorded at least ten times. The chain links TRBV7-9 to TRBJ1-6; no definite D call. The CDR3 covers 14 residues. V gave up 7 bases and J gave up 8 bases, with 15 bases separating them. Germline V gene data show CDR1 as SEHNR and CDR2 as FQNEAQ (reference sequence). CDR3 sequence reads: CASTPGGSDSPLHF. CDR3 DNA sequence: TGTGCCAGCACCCCGGGAGGGAGCGATTCACCCCTCCACTTT.

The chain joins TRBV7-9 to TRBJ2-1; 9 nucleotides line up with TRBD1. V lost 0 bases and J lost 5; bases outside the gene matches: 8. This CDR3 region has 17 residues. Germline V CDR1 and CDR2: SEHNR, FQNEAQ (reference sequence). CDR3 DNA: TGTGCCAGCAGCTTAGCCCTAGAGGGACAGGGAGACAATGAGCAGTTCTTC. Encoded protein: CASSLALEGQGDNEQFF.